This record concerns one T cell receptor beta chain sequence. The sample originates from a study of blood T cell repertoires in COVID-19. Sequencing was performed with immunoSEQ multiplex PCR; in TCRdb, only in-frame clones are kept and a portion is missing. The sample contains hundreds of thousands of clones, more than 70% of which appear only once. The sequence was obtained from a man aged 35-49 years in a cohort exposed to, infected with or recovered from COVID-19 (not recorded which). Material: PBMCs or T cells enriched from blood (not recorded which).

The CDR3 DNA follows: TGCGCCAGCAGCTTGGGAGGCCGGGATCGGATAGATACGCAGTATTTT. It encodes CASSLGGRDRIDTQYF. The chain is built from TRBV5-1 and TRBJ2-3; maybe TRBD2 (5 bases). The V end lost 0 bases, the J end lost 5 bases, and 16 bases lay between the germline ends. The CDR3 extends over 16 amino acids. The germline V gene has CDR1 SGHRS and CDR2 YFSETQ.